The sequence of this T cell receptor beta chain was determined in a study of response to subunit inactivated influenza vaccine. Overall study results and limits: The authors offered the suggestion that each seasonal influenza vaccination recruits few new T cells.

One entry per CDR3 protein, called by TCRdb with MiXCR from the RT-PCR reads. This sample yields around 790,000 distinct CDR3 sequences, of which 21% are seen a single time; roughly a tenth belongs to the top ten. Ten or more counts support this clonotype. What it recognizes is unknown. The receptor's source is a man over 45 who received an inactivated influenza vaccine. The specimen was PBMCs from blood, collected roughly 5 days after vaccination.

This CDR3 reads CASLRGEFGHPNTGELFF. CDR3 in DNA: TGTGCCAGCCTACGGGGAGAGTTCGGACACCCGAACACCGGGGAGCTGTTTTTT. The chain links TRBV11-1 to TRBJ2-2; the D gene could be TRBD1 or TRBD2 (5 bases each). The CDR3 extends over 18 amino acids. Germline V gene data show CDR1 as SGHAT and CDR2 as FQDESV (reference sequence). V shed 8 bases and J shed 0 bases, with 22 bases lying between them.